The clone carrying this T cell receptor (beta chain) appeared once. These data come from a study of Graves' ophthalmopathy and Graves' hyperthyroidism. Study context: Peripheral blood sampling occurred at initial diagnosis, before any treatment.

Amplification targeted the TCR beta CDR3 regions, with RNA transcripts as the source material. The first-round RT-PCR employed HTBI primers together with the Qiagen OneStep RT-PCR kit. A multiplex PCR was then performed as the second round. One entry per CDR3 protein, called by TCRdb with MiXCR from the multiplex PCR reads. The table has roughly 700,000 distinct CDR3 sequences, around 40% seen once. This CDR3 has 14 residues. With V trimmed by 6 bases and J by 5 bases, 9 bases remained unmatched. CDR1 and CDR2 from the germline V gene are SNHLY and FYNNEI. The receptor was isolated from an adult man with Graves' ophthalmopathy. Sequencing was performed on peripheral blood. The chain has TRBV2 and TRBJ2-5; 7 bases are a match to TRBD1. CDR3: CASRLQGNTETQYF. CDR3 coding DNA: TGTGCCAGCAGGTTACAGGGGAACACGGAGACCCAGTACTTC.